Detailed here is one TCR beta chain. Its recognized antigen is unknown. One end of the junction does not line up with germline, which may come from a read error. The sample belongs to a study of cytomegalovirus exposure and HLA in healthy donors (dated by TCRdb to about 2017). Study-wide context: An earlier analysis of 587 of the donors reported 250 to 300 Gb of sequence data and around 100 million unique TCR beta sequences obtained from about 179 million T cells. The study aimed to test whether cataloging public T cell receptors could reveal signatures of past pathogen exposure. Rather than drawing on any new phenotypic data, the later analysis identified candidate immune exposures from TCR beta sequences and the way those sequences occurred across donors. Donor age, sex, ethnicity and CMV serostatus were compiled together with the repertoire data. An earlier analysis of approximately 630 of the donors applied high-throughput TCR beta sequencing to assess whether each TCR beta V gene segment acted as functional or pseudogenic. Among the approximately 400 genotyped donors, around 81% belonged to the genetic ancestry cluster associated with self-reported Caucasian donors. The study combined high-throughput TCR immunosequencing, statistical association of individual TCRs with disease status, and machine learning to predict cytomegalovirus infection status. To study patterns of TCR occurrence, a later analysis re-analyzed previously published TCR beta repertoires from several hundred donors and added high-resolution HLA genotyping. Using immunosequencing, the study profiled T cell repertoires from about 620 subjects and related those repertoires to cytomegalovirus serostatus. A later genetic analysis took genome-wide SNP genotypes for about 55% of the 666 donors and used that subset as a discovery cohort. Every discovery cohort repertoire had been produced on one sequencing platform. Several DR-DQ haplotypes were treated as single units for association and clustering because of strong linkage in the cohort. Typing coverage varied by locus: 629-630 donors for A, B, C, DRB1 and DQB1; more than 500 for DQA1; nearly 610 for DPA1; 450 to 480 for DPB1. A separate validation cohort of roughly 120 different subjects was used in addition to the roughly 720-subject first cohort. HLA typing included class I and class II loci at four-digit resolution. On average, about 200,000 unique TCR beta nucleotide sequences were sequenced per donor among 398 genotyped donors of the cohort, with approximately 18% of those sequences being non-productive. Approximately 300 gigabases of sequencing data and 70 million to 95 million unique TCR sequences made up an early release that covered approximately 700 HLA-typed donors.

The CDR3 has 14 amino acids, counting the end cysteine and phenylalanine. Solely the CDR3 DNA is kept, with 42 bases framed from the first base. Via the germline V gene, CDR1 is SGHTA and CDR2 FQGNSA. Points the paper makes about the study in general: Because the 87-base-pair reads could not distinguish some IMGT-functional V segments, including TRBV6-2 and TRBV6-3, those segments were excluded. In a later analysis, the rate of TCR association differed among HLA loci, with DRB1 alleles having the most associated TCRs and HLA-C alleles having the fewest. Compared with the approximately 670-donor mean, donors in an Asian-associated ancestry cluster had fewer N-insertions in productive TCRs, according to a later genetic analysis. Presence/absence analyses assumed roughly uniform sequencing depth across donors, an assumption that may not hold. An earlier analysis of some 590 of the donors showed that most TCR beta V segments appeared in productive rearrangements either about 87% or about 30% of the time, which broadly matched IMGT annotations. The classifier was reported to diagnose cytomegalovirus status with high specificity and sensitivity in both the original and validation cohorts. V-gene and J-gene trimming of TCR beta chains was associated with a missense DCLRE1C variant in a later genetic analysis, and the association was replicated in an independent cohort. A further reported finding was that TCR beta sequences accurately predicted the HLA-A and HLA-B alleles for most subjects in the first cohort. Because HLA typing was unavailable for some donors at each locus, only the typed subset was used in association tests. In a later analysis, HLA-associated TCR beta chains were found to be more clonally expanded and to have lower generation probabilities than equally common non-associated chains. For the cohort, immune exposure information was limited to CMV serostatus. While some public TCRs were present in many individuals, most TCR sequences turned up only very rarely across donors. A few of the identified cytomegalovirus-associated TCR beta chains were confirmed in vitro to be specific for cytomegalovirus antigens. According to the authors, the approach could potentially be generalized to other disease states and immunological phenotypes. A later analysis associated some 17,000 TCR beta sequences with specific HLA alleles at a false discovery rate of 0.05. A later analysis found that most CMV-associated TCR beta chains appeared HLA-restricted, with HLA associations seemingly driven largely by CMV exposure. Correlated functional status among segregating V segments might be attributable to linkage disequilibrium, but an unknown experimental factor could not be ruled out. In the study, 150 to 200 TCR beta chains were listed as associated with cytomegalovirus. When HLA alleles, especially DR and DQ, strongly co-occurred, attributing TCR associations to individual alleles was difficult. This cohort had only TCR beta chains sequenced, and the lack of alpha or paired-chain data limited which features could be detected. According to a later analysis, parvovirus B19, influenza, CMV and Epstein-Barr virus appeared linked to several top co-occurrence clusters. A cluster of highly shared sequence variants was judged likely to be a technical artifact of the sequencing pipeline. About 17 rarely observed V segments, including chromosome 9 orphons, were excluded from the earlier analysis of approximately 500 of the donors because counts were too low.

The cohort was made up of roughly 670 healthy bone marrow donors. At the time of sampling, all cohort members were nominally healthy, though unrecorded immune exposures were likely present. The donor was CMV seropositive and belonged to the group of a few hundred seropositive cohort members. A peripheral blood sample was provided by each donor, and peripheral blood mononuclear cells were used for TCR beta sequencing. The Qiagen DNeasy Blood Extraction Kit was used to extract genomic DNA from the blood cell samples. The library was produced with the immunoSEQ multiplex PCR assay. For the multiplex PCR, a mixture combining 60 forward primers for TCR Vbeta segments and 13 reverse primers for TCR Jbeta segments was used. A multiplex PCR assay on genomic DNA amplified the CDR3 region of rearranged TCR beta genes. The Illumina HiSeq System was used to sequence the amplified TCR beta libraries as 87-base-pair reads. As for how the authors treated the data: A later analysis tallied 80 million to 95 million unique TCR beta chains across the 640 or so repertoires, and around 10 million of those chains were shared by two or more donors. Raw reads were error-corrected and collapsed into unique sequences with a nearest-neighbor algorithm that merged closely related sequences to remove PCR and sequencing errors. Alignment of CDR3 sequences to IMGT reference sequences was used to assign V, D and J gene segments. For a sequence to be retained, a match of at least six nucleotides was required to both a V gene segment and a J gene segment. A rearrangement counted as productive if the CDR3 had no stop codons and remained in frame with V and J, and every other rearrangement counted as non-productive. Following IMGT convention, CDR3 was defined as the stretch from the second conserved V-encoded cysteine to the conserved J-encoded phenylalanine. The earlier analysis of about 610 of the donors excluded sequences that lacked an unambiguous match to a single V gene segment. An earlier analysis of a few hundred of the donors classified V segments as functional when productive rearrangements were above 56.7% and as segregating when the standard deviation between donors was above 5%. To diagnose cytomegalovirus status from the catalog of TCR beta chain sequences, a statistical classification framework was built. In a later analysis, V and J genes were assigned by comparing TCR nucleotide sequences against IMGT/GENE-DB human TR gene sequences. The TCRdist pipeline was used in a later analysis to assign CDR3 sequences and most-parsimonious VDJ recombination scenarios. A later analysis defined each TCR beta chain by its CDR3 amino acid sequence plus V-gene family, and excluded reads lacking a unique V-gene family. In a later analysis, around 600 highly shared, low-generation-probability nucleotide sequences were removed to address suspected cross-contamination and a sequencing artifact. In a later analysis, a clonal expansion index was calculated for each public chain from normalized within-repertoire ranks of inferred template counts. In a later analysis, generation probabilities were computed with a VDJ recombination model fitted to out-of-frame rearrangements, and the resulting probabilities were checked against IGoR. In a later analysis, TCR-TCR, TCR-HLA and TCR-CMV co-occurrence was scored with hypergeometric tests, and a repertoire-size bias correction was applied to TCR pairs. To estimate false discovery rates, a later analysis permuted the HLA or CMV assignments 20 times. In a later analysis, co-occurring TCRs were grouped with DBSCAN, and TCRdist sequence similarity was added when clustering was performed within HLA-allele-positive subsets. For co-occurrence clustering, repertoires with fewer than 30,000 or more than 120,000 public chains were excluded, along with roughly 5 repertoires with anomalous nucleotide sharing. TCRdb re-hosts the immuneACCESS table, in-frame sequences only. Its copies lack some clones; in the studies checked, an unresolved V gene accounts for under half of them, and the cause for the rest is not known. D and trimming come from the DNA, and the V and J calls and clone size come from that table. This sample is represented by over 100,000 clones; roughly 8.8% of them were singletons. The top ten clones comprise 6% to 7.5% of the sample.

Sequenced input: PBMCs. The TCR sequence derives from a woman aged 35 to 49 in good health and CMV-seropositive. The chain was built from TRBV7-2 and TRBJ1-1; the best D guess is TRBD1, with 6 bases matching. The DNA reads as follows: TGTGCCAGCAGTCAGGACAGCAGCGGGACTGAAGCTCTCTTT. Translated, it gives CASSQDSSGTEALF.